The 31 T cell receptor beta chains listed next were all sequenced from one sample in a study of blood T cell repertoires in COVID-19. Assay: immunoSEQ multiplex PCR; the TCRdb copy retains only in-frame clones and omits some. The sample shows some 230,000 clones, approximately 90% of them seen only once. Sequencing used peripheral blood. These receptors were collected from a man in his thirties or forties who had recovered from COVID-19.

This rearrangement joins TRBV7-9 to TRBJ2-2, with D perhaps matching TRBD2 (5 bases). Germline V gene data show CDR1 as SEHNR and CDR2 as FQNEAQ (reference sequence). Between the trimmed V and J ends, which lost 3 bases and 7 bases, there was a span of 12 bases. This CDR3 spans 14 amino acids. CDR3 amino acids: CASSLGWESGELFF. The CDR3 region has the DNA TGTGCCAGCAGCTTGGGATGGGAGAGCGGGGAGCTGTTTTTT.

This chain links TRBV11-2 with TRBJ2-7; 8 bases are shared with TRBD1. The CDR3 is made up of 16 amino acids. The V gene's germline CDR1 is SGHAT and CDR2 FQNNGV. The V and J ends lost 1 base and 7 bases, in that order; junction bases with no gene match: 12. The CDR3 protein is CASSLAPTGAYREQYF. DNA for the CDR3: TGTGCCAGCAGCTTAGCCCCGACAGGGGCGTATAGGGAGCAGTACTTC. Full variable domain (missing parts from reference TRBV11-2 and TRBJ2-7): EAGVAQSPRYKIIEKRQSVAFWCNPISGHATLYWYQQILGQGPKLLIQFQNNGVVDDSQLPKDRFSAERLKGVDSTLKIQPAKLEDSAVYLCASSLAPTGAYREQYFGPGTRLTVT.

The chain links TRBV7-2 to TRBJ2-7, with D possibly being TRBD1 (5 bases). From germline, CDR1 is SGHTA and CDR2 FQGNSA. The V and J ends lost 5 bases and 2 bases respectively, with 7 bases between them. CDR3 length equals 12 residues. The CDR3: CASSVTAYEQYF. DNA for the CDR3: TGTGCCAGCAGCGTGACAGCCTACGAGCAGTACTTC. The entire variable domain, with the rest obtained from reference TRBV7-2 and TRBJ2-7, is as follows: GAGVSQSPSNKVTEKGKDVELRCDPISGHTALYWYRQSLGQGLEFLIYFQGNSAPDKSGLPSDRFSAERTGGSVSTLTIQRTQQEDSAVYLCASSVTAYEQYFGPGTRLTVT.

The chain links TRBV5-1 to TRBJ1-3, with D tentatively TRBD1 (6 bases). Trimming cost V 0 bases and J 7 bases, with 14 bases left between them. The germline CDR1 and CDR2 sequences are SGHRS and YFSETQ. This CDR3 spans 15 amino acids. DNA of the CDR3: TGCGCCAGCAGCTTGGAAGGACAGTTAAGGAACACCATATATTTT. Translating gives CASSLEGQLRNTIYF.

This chain uses TRBV6-5 with TRBJ1-5, with a weak D call TRBD1 (6 bases). The CDR3 has 15 amino acids. CDR1 MNHEY and CDR2 SVGAGI come from the germline V gene. Deletions cut 2 bases from V and 2 bases from J, with 10 bases between. The CDR3 DNA reads as TGTGCCAGCAGTTACGGGGGGGCCGGCAATCAGCCCCAGCATTTT. Protein product: CASSYGGAGNQPQHF.

The chain's CDR3 is CASTTVNEQYF. The CDR3, as DNA: TGTGCCAGCACCACAGTGAACGAGCAGTACTTC. The gene calls are TRBV11-2 and TRBJ2-7; D remains unclear. The CDR3 consists of 11 residues. CDR1 and CDR2 from the germline V gene are SGHAT and FQNNGV. V shed 7 bases and J shed 5 bases, with 9 bases lying between them.

V gene TRBV27 combines with J gene TRBJ2-7, with TRBD2 matching over 7 bases. Germline CDR1 MNHEY, CDR2 SMNVEV (reference sequence). The CDR3 totals 13 residues. V lost 0 bases to trimming and J lost 5 bases; unmatched junction nucleotides: 1. Written as DNA, the CDR3 is TGTGCCAGCAGTTTATCACTAGCGAACGAGCAGTACTTC. Encoded protein: CASSLSLANEQYF.

This chain uses TRBV24-1 with TRBJ1-1; unclear D gene. The CDR3 has 12 residues. Looked up from germline, CDR1 is KGHDR and CDR2 is SFDVKD. V lost 4 bases, J lost 3 bases, and 5 bases lay in between. The chain's CDR3 is CATSDQYTEAFF. The CDR3 DNA is TGTGCCACCAGTGACCAATACACTGAAGCTTTCTTT.

The genes are TRBV4-3 and TRBJ2-2; maybe TRBD1 (6 bases). The CDR3 is 14 residues long. Germline V gene data show CDR1 as LGHNA and CDR2 as YSLEER. The ends were cut back, 0 bases at V and 8 bases at J, with 10 bases in the middle. CDR3 DNA sequence: TGCGCCAGCAGCCAAGACGTGGGGACAGGGGAGCTGTTTTTT. As protein: CASSQDVGTGELFF.

This chain uses TRBV19 with TRBJ1-6; no reliable D call. The CDR3 totals 14 residues. Looked up from germline, CDR1 is LNHDA and CDR2 is SQIVND (reference sequence). Deletions cut 2 bases from V and 7 bases from J, with 9 bases between. CDR3: CASSIQQRNSPLHF. The CDR3 DNA sequence: TGTGCCAGTAGTATACAGCAGCGAAATTCACCCCTCCACTTT.

The chain couples TRBV5-8 to TRBJ2-1, with 9 nucleotides matching TRBD1. The CDR3 is made up of 17 amino acids. The J segment lost 2 bases and the V segment lost 0 bases, leaving 6 bases of the junction unmatched. Germline-derived CDR1 and CDR2 are SGHTS and YDEGEE. The CDR3 DNA is TGTGCCAGCAGCTTGGGGTCGGGACAGGGCCCCTACAATGAGCAGTTCTTC. Protein sequence: CASSLGSGQGPYNEQFF.

V and J are TRBV5-1 and TRBJ2-7; 11 bases line up with TRBD1. CDR3 length: 16 residues. The germline V gene has CDR1 SGHRS and CDR2 YFSETQ. J gave up 2 bases and V 0 bases, and 4 bases lay outside the gene matches. As DNA, the CDR3 is TGCGCCAGCAGCTTGGCGGGGACAGGGGGTGCCTACGAGCAGTACTTC. Translation: CASSLAGTGGAYEQYF.

This clone has just a few counts. The rearrangement joins TRBV5-1 to TRBJ2-2, with D possibly TRBD1 on 6 matching bases. In germline, CDR1 is SGHRS, CDR2 YFSETQ. Trimming pared 6 bases from V and 6 bases from J, leaving 15 bases between. CDR3 length equals 14 residues. The DNA for the CDR3 is TGCGCCAGCAACTCGGAACAGGGAGCCGGGGAGCTGTTTTTT. Amino acids: CASNSEQGAGELFF. Based on the CDR3 plus reference TRBV5-1 and TRBJ2-2, the full variable domain is KAGVTQTPRYLIKTRGQQVTLSCSPISGHRSVSWYQQTPGQGLQFLFEYFSETQRNKGNFPGRFSGRQFSNSRSEMNVSTLELGDSALYLCASNSEQGAGELFFGEGSRLTVL.

The J gene is TRBJ2-7, the V gene TRBV6-2 or TRBV6-3; 7 bases match TRBD1. After removal of 6 bases from V and 0 bases from J, the junction contained 11 bases not matched to a gene. Germline-derived CDR1 and CDR2 are MNHEY and SVGEGT. The CDR3 extends over 16 amino acids. Written as DNA, the CDR3 is TGTGCCAGCAGCCAGCGTACCTACAGGGGCTCCTACGAGCAGTACTTC. Its protein product is CASSQRTYRGSYEQYF.

The chain uses TRBV18 and TRBJ2-7; 12 bases are a match to TRBD2. This CDR3 is 20 amino acids long. The V gene's germline CDR1 is KGHSH and CDR2 LQKENI. V shed 2 bases, J shed 7 bases, and the junction held 21 bases outside the gene matches. The CDR3 sequence is CASSPRGPSSGGADGGEQYF. The CDR3 DNA follows: TGTGCCAGCTCACCAAGAGGACCGTCTAGCGGGGGGGCCGATGGAGGAGAGCAGTACTTC.

This clone was picked up one time. The gene calls are TRBV5-4 and TRBJ1-1, with D possibly matching TRBD1 (6 bases). Trimming stripped 5 bases from V and 4 bases from J, with 12 bases between. This CDR3 region has 13 residues. Germline loops: CDR1 SGHNT, CDR2 YYREEE (reference sequence). CDR3 region: CASREIGGTEAFF. The CDR3 region has the DNA TGTGCCAGCAGAGAGATAGGGGGCACTGAAGCTTTCTTT.

The chain employs TRBV2 and TRBJ1-4; no reliable D call. V gave up 2 bases and J gave up 12 bases, with 16 bases separating them. Germline lookup yields CDR1 SNHLY and CDR2 FYNNEI. This CDR3 has 14 amino acids. The CDR3 DNA follows: TGTGCCAGCAGTGAATCTCAAGGTCAGGAGGAACTGTTTTTT. As protein: CASSESQGQEELFF.

This chain links TRBV6-5 with TRBJ1-2; D might be TRBD1 (6 bases). The CDR3 has 15 residues. Germline CDR1 is MNHEY and CDR2 is SVGAGI. The V gene lost 0 bases and the J gene lost 6 bases, with 14 bases spanning the gap. CDR3 in DNA: TGTGCCAGCAGTTACTCGGCCCAGGGGATCCATGGCTACACCTTC. Translated: CASSYSAQGIHGYTF.

The chain couples TRBV7-9 to TRBJ2-7, with a weak D call TRBD2 (5 bases). The germline CDR1 and CDR2 sequences are SEHNR and FQNEAQ (reference sequence). The germline V and J ends were trimmed by 5 bases and 7 bases, with 24 bases remaining between them. The CDR3 runs 16 residues. Here the CDR3 reads CASSEEVQTGFEEQYF. The CDR3 bases are TGTGCCAGCAGCGAGGAGGTCCAGACGGGCTTTGAGGAGCAGTACTTC.

As concerns this clone: The junction departs from germline at one end; a sequencing error may be responsible. The chain uses TRBV7-2 and TRBJ2-7, with a tentative D call TRBD1 (6 bases). The CDR3 runs to 13 residues. Germline V gives CDR1 SGHTA, CDR2 FQGNSA. The CDR3 loop reads CASSLARDKHMNF. CDR3 bases: TGTGCCAGCAGCTTAGCCCGGGACAAACATATGAACTTC.

The V gene is TRBV6-6, the J gene TRBJ2-5; 9 bases are a match to TRBD1. The CDR3 is 13 residues long. V was clipped by 10 bases and J by 7 bases; unmatched bases: 10. CDR1 and CDR2 (germline): MNHNY, SVGAGI (reference sequence). Here the CDR3 DNA reads TGTGCCACGACAGGGGGTATTGGTGGGACCCAGTACTTC. As protein: CATTGGIGGTQYF.

The genes are TRBV12-3 or TRBV12-4 and TRBJ2-5; D is uncertain. The length of the CDR3 is 12 residues. Trimming removed 5 bases at V and 2 bases at J, with 6 bases between. The CDR3 DNA reads TGTGCCAGCAGTACAAGTCAAGAGACCCAGTACTTC. This encodes CASSTSQETQYF.

The chain employs TRBV13 and TRBJ2-2, with TRBD1 matching over 9 bases. The CDR3 totals 15 residues. Germline CDR1 reads PRHDT; CDR2 reads FYEKMQ (reference sequence). The V gene end was trimmed by 0 bases and the J gene end by 9 bases; junction bases not matched to a gene: 5. The CDR3 coding sequence is TGTGCCAGCAGCTTAGGTGGGACAGGGTCGCGGGAGCTGTTTTTT. Its protein is CASSLGGTGSRELFF.

A note on this clone: Other DNA sequences in the sample encode the same CDR3. The chain carries TRBV6-5 and TRBJ1-5; TRBD1 aligns across 7 bases. Trimming removed 0 bases from V and 4 bases from J; junction bases left unmatched: 0. Germline V gene sequence: CDR1 MNHEY, CDR2 SVGAGI. The CDR3 loop spans 14 amino acids. CDR3 bases: TGTGCCAGCAGTTACTCACAGGGGAATCAGCCCCAGCATTTT. Translated: CASSYSQGNQPQHF.

The chain has TRBV7-2 and TRBJ1-3, with D maybe TRBD1 (5 bases). Germline V gives CDR1 SGHTA, CDR2 FQGNSA. The CDR3 is 14 residues long. V lost 5 bases to trimming and J lost 4 bases, with 12 bases between them. CDR3 residues: CASSPARVGNTIYF. DNA of the CDR3: TGTGCCAGCAGCCCCGCCAGGGTCGGAAACACCATATATTTT. The full variable domain, with the rest looked up from reference TRBV7-2 and TRBJ1-3, is GAGVSQSPSNKVTEKGKDVELRCDPISGHTALYWYRQSLGQGLEFLIYFQGNSAPDKSGLPSDRFSAERTGGSVSTLTIQRTQQEDSAVYLCASSPARVGNTIYFGEGSWLTVV.

This clone was picked up a small number of times. The chain combines TRBV5-8 with TRBJ1-3, with D possibly TRBD1 on 6 matching bases. Germline V lookup: CDR1 SGHTS, CDR2 YDEGEE. The CDR3 consists of 14 residues. Trimming took 4 bases from V and 2 from J, leaving 10 bases between them. CDR3 sequence reads: CASSPRGTGNTIYF. CDR3 nucleotides: TGTGCCAGCAGCCCAAGGGGGACTGGAAACACCATATATTTT.

This rearrangement joins TRBV11-2 to TRBJ1-5, with D uncertain. This CDR3 comprises 13 residues. The V end lost 5 bases, the J end lost 6 bases, and 11 bases lay between the germline ends. In germline, CDR1 is SGHAT, CDR2 FQNNGV. For the CDR3, the DNA is TGTGCCAGCAGCCCCCGGGAGGTTCAGCCCCAGCATTTT. Protein: CASSPREVQPQHF.

This clone was seen just once. V usage is TRBV10-2 and J usage is TRBJ1-2, with a possible D match to TRBD1 (6 bases). Germline V gives CDR1 WSHSY, CDR2 SAAADI. The CDR3 is made up of 16 amino acids. V dropped 2 bases and J dropped 6 bases, with 19 bases sitting between them. The CDR3 bases are TGCGCCAGCAGTGAGCCACAGGGCTGGGGCTTCAATGGCTACACCTTC. As protein: CASSEPQGWGFNGYTF.

This rearrangement joins TRBV2 to TRBJ2-1, with 9 bases lining up with TRBD1. The germline gives CDR1 SNHLY, CDR2 FYNNEI. The length of the CDR3 is 15 residues. The trim removed 3 bases at V and 9 bases at J, leaving 9 bases unmatched. CDR3 DNA: TGTGCCAGCAGTGAGACAACCACAGGGGGCGGTGAGCAGTTCTTC. Protein product: CASSETTTGGGEQFF.

The chain links TRBV12-3 or TRBV12-4 to TRBJ2-2, with D unresolved. Trimming cost V 6 bases and J 1 base, with 3 bases left between them. This CDR3 contains 12 residues. The DNA for the CDR3 is TGTGCCAGCAGCCGGAACACCGGGGAGCTGTTTTTT. As protein: CASSRNTGELFF.

V and J are TRBV5-5 and TRBJ2-3; 8 bases are a match to TRBD2. The germline V gene has CDR1 SGHKS and CDR2 YYEKEE (reference sequence). CDR3 length equals 14 residues. V shed 2 bases and J 4 bases; nucleotides not matched to a gene: 3. CDR3 nucleotides: TGTGCCAGCAGCTTAAGCGGGGGCCCAGATACGCAGTATTTT. Its protein is CASSLSGGPDTQYF.